The 10 T cell receptor beta chains in this list originate from one sample, sequenced in a study of blood T cell repertoires in COVID-19 (dated by TCRdb to between 2020 and 2021). Library creation used the immunoSEQ multiplex PCR assay. Entries here come from immuneACCESS through TCRdb and include only in-frame sequences with V and J called. Some clones fail to appear in such tables; in the studies checked, an unresolved V gene covers under half of the shortfall, and the cause of the remainder is unknown. The sample table contains approximately 120,000 clones; only one count was recorded for about 80% of them. Together, the top ten hold more than 10% of the sample. What was sequenced was peripheral blood. These TCRs come from a human donor in a cohort sampled during active COVID-19.

The CDR3 coding sequence is TGTGCCAGCAAATGGACAGGTTGGGATTACGAGCAGTACTTC. It specifies CASKWTGWDYEQYF. The chain combines TRBV21-1 with TRBJ2-7; the tabulated D call, TRBD1, remains unverified against the DNA. TRBV21-1 is a known pseudogene. This CDR3 has 14 residues.

V gene TRBV5-1 combines with J gene TRBJ2-7, with D maybe TRBD1 (6 bases). V lost 7 bases and J lost 0, with 20 bases in between. The CDR3 has 16 residues. The V gene's germline CDR1 is SGHRS and CDR2 YFSETQ. In DNA form, the CDR3 reads TGCGCCAGCCGCCTCTCGGGACAAAGGAGCTCCTACGAGCAGTACTTC. This sequence encodes CASRLSGQRSSYEQYF.

The V and J genes are TRBV30 and TRBJ1-5; TRBD1 matches 8 bases. Germline assignment: CDR1 GTSNPN and CDR2 SVGIG (reference sequence). CDR3 length: 13 residues. Losses at the gene ends were 2 bases for V and 5 bases for J; bases not matched to a gene: 2. This chain's CDR3 is CAWSPGGYQPQHF. The CDR3 DNA reads TGTGCCTGGAGTCCAGGGGGCTATCAGCCCCAGCATTTT.

This clone was seen once. The chain has TRBV2 and TRBJ2-3, with 15 bases identical to TRBD2. Germline CDR1 SNHLY, CDR2 FYNNEI. This CDR3 spans 16 amino acids. With V trimmed by 7 bases and J by 6 bases, 8 bases remained unmatched. The CDR3 loop is CASTWTSGGAGDTQYF. In DNA form, the CDR3 reads TGTGCCAGCACTTGGACTAGCGGGGGGGCCGGGGATACGCAGTATTTT. Full variable domain (remainder filled in from reference TRBV2 and TRBJ2-3): EPEVTQTPSHQVTQMGQEVILRCVPISNHLYFYWYRQILGQKVEFLVSFYNNEISEKSEIFDDQFSVERPDGSNFTLKIRSTKLEDSAMYFCASTWTSGGAGDTQYFGPGTRLTVL.

V and J are TRBV27 and TRBJ2-5, with D possibly matching TRBD2 (7 bases). V shed 1 base and J shed 2 bases, with 11 bases lying between them. From germline, CDR1 is MNHEY and CDR2 SMNVEV (reference sequence). The CDR3 runs 15 residues. The CDR3 coding sequence is TGTGCCAGCAGTTTATTCAGGGGAGGGCAAGAGACCCAGTACTTC. Translation gives CASSLFRGGQETQYF.

This chain uses TRBV7-8 with TRBJ2-2; TRBD1 might be the D (5 bases). V was trimmed by 5 bases and J by 1 base, leaving 14 bases between them. The germline V gene has CDR1 SGHVS and CDR2 FQNEAQ. CDR3 length: 16 residues. The CDR3 protein is CASSGTTVLNTGELFF. CDR3 bases: TGTGCCAGCAGCGGTACGACAGTCTTGAACACCGGGGAGCTGTTTTTT.

V is TRBV5-1 and J is TRBJ2-7, with 9 bases that match TRBD1. Germline lookup yields CDR1 SGHRS and CDR2 YFSETQ. V shed 2 bases, J shed 1 base, and the junction held 10 bases outside the gene matches. The CDR3 extends over 17 amino acids. DNA of the CDR3: TGCGCCAGCAGCTTCATTTCCTCCGGGACAGGGTCCTACGAGCAGTACTTC. Its translation is CASSFISSGTGSYEQYF. The variable domain in full, completed from reference TRBV5-1 and TRBJ2-7, reads KAGVTQTPRYLIKTRGQQVTLSCSPISGHRSVSWYQQTPGQGLQFLFEYFSETQRNKGNFPGRFSGRQFSNSRSEMNVSTLELGDSALYLCASSFISSGTGSYEQYFGPGTRLTVT.

This clone was found a few times. The chain links TRBV4-1 to TRBJ1-5; the match to TRBD1 covers 8 bases. CDR3 size: 15 residues. Germline assignment: CDR1 MGHRA and CDR2 YSYEKL. Losses at the gene ends were 4 bases for V and 2 bases for J; bases not matched to a gene: 4. Here the CDR3 DNA reads TGCGCCAGCAGCCTAACAGGGGGTGGCAATCAGCCCCAGCATTTT. It translates to CASSLTGGGNQPQHF.

The chain joins TRBV5-1 to TRBJ1-1; D unresolved. Germline V gives CDR1 SGHRS, CDR2 YFSETQ. CDR3 length: 16 residues. V lost 0 bases to trimming and J lost 0 bases, with 12 bases between them. The CDR3 DNA sequence: TGCGCCAGCAGCTTGGTAGCCGGCACTTTGAACACTGAAGCTTTCTTT. Translation: CASSLVAGTLNTEAFF.

This chain connects TRBV6-5 to TRBJ2-3; TRBD2 might be the D (5 bases). The ends were cut back, 5 bases at V and 5 bases at J, with 14 bases in the middle. The germline V gene encodes CDR1 MNHEY and CDR2 SVGAGI. The CDR3 has 14 residues. The CDR3 region has the DNA TGTGCCAGCAGTCCCCCCCGGGGTGGAGATACGCAGTATTTT. Translation: CASSPPRGGDTQYF.